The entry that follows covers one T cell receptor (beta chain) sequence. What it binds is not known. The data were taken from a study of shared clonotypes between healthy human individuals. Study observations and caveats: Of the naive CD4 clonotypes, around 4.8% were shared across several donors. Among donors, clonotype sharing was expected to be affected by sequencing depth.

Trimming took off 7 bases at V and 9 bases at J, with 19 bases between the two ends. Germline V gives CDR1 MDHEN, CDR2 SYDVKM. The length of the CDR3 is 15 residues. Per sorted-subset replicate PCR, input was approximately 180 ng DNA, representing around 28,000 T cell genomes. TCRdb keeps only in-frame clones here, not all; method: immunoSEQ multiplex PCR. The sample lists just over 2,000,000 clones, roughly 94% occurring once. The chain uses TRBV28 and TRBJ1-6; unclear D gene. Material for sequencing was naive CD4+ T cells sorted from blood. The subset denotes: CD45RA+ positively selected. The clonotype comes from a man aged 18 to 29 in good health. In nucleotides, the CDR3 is TGTGCCAGCATCATTGCCCCCGCGAAGGGTTCACCCCTCCACTTT. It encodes CASIIAPAKGSPLHF.